A selection of T cell receptor beta chains follows, all from one sample in a study of T-cell reconstitution after alpha-beta-depleted transplantation in children. Via MiXCR, TCRdb re-called the PCR reads, giving one row per CDR3 protein. The repertoire has about 980,000 distinct CDR3 sequences, around 30% of them found once; the top ten carry more than 25%. The specimen was PBMCs, mostly from graft donor cells, collected 360 days after TCRalphabeta/CD19-depleted stem cell transplant. Receptors originate from a boy in the first two years of life who had a stem cell transplant for SCID, so the T cells may come from the graft donor. Each CDR3 is given with its conserved first and last residue. Each record gives: clone size, J gene, V gene, D gene, CDR3 length, CDR3 DNA, CDR3 protein. D genes are given only for firm matches. A clone size is listed for some rows: how often the clone was seen (once, few, many), or a class if it is expanded.

abundance: -; j_gene: TRBJ2-2; v_gene: TRBV20-1; d_gene: TRBD2; len: 17; CDR3nt: TGCTGTGCTAGAGCTGGGACTAGCGGGGAAAACACCGGGGAGCTGTTTTTT; CDR3aa: CCARAGTSGENTGELFF
abundance: -; j_gene: TRBJ2-1; v_gene: TRBV5-1; d_gene: TRBD2; len: 15; CDR3nt: TGCGCCAGCTTCAGGTCGGTAGCGGGCATTAATGAGCAGTTCTTC; CDR3aa: CASFRSVAGINEQFF
abundance: few; j_gene: TRBJ2-1; v_gene: TRBV6-2/TRBV6-3; d_gene: TRBD1; len: 15; CDR3nt: TGTGCCAGCAGAAAACCGGGACAGGGACACAATGAGCAGTTCTTC; CDR3aa: CASRKPGQGHNEQFF
abundance: -; j_gene: TRBJ2-3; v_gene: TRBV5-6; d_gene: -; len: 14; CDR3nt: TGTGCCACCCACGTGGGGGGGGCGGCAGATACGCAGTATTTT; CDR3aa: CATHVGGAADTQYF
abundance: -; j_gene: TRBJ2-7; v_gene: TRBV2; d_gene: TRBD1; len: 14; CDR3nt: TGTGCCAGCAAGGGGACAGCGTTCTCCTACGAGCAGTACTTC; CDR3aa: CASKGTAFSYEQYF
abundance: -; j_gene: TRBJ2-3; v_gene: TRBV7-2; d_gene: TRBD2; len: 17; CDR3nt: TGTGCCAGCAGCCTCCGACTAGCGGGGGGGCCCACAGATACGCAGTATTTT; CDR3aa: CASSLRLAGGPTDTQYF
abundance: few; j_gene: TRBJ2-5; v_gene: TRBV28; d_gene: TRBD2; len: 15; CDR3nt: TGTGCCAGCAGTGAGACTAGCGGACTTTTGGAGACCCAGTACTTC; CDR3aa: CASSETSGLLETQYF
abundance: -; j_gene: TRBJ2-7; v_gene: TRBV12-3/TRBV12-4; d_gene: TRBD1; len: 17; CDR3nt: TGTGCCAGCACCCAAGGGCCATCCGGGACAGGGTCCTACGAGCAGTACTTC; CDR3aa: CASTQGPSGTGSYEQYF
abundance: -; j_gene: TRBJ2-7; v_gene: TRBV4-1; d_gene: -; len: 13; CDR3nt: TGCGCCAGCAGCCAAGATATCAGGAACGAGCAGTACTTC; CDR3aa: CASSQDIRNEQYF
abundance: -; j_gene: TRBJ2-3; v_gene: TRBV6-4; d_gene: TRBD2; len: 15; CDR3nt: TGTGCCAGCAGTGACTCTAGCGGGGGCACAGATACGCAGTATTTT; CDR3aa: CASSDSSGGTDTQYF
abundance: -; j_gene: TRBJ2-3; v_gene: TRBV4-1; d_gene: -; len: 14; CDR3nt: TGCGCCAGCAGCCAAAGGACAGCCACAGATACGCAGTATTTT; CDR3aa: CASSQRTATDTQYF
abundance: few; j_gene: TRBJ2-7; v_gene: TRBV12-3/TRBV12-4; d_gene: -; len: 11; CDR3nt: TGTGCCAGCAGTGATACAGGGCGGCAGTACTTC; CDR3aa: CASSDTGRQYF
abundance: -; j_gene: TRBJ2-3; v_gene: TRBV29-1; d_gene: -; len: 15; CDR3nt: TGCAGCGTTGGAGGTAGACTAGTGCGGGCAGATACGCAGTATTTT; CDR3aa: CSVGGRLVRADTQYF
abundance: few; j_gene: TRBJ2-5; v_gene: TRBV29-1; d_gene: TRBD2; len: 13; CDR3nt: TGCAGCGCCGATAGCGGGGATCAAGAGACCCAGTACTTC; CDR3aa: CSADSGDQETQYF
abundance: once; j_gene: TRBJ2-1; v_gene: TRBV10-3; d_gene: -; len: 11; CDR3nt: TGTGCCACTGGAGGGGGGGGAGAGCAGTTCTTC; CDR3aa: CATGGGGEQFF
abundance: -; j_gene: TRBJ2-3; v_gene: TRBV15; d_gene: TRBD1; len: 15; CDR3nt: TGTGCCACCAGCAGGGCGAGAGGGGGCTTGGATACGCAGTATTTT; CDR3aa: CATSRARGGLDTQYF
abundance: few; j_gene: TRBJ1-2; v_gene: TRBV9; d_gene: -; len: 15; CDR3nt: TGTGCCAGCAGCGCCAGGCGGGGCAGAGACTATGGCTACACCTTC; CDR3aa: CASSARRGRDYGYTF
abundance: -; j_gene: TRBJ1-1; v_gene: TRBV6-1; d_gene: -; len: 14; CDR3nt: TGTGCCAGCAGTGAGTGGATTGTGAACACTGAAGCTTTCTTT; CDR3aa: CASSEWIVNTEAFF
abundance: -; j_gene: TRBJ2-1; v_gene: TRBV2; d_gene: TRBD2; len: 12; CDR3nt: TGTGCCAGCAGTCCTTCTAGCGGTGAGCAGTTCTTC; CDR3aa: CASSPSSGEQFF
abundance: few; j_gene: TRBJ2-5; v_gene: TRBV4-1; d_gene: -; len: 14; CDR3nt: TGCGCCAGCAGCCAAGACAGCAGCAGGGAGACCCAGTACTTC; CDR3aa: CASSQDSSRETQYF
abundance: -; j_gene: TRBJ1-1; v_gene: TRBV7-6; d_gene: -; len: 15; CDR3nt: TGTGCCAGCAGCCCGTACGGACGGGAGAACACTGAAGCTTTCTTT; CDR3aa: CASSPYGRENTEAFF
abundance: many; j_gene: TRBJ2-5; v_gene: TRBV12-3/TRBV12-4; d_gene: -; len: 13; CDR3nt: TGTGCCAGCAGTTTGGCGAGCTCGGAGACCCAGTACTTC; CDR3aa: CASSLASSETQYF
abundance: few; j_gene: TRBJ2-5; v_gene: TRBV5-6; d_gene: TRBD2; len: 15; CDR3nt: TGTGCCAGCAGCTTTTTAGCGGGGAGACAAGAGACCCAGTACTTC; CDR3aa: CASSFLAGRQETQYF
abundance: -; j_gene: TRBJ2-3; v_gene: TRBV25-1; d_gene: -; len: 15; CDR3nt: TGTGCCAGCAGTGAACCGATCACAGGGACAGATACGCAGTATTTT; CDR3aa: CASSEPITGTDTQYF
abundance: many; j_gene: TRBJ2-7; v_gene: TRBV20-1; d_gene: -; len: 13; CDR3nt: TGCAGTGCCCGTTCGAGAACAGCCTACGAGCAGTACTTC; CDR3aa: CSARSRTAYEQYF
abundance: many; j_gene: TRBJ2-1; v_gene: TRBV11-2; d_gene: -; len: 19; CDR3nt: TGTGCCAGCAGCTTAGTACGCCTACTAGGGGCGGGCCTGGACAATGAGCAGTTCTTC; CDR3aa: CASSLVRLLGAGLDNEQFF
abundance: -; j_gene: TRBJ2-1; v_gene: TRBV7-6; d_gene: TRBD2; len: 16; CDR3nt: TGTGCCAGCAGCTTAGAGGTAGCGGGGGCCTTCAATGAGCAGTTCTTC; CDR3aa: CASSLEVAGAFNEQFF
abundance: few; j_gene: TRBJ2-2; v_gene: TRBV11-2; d_gene: TRBD1; len: 17; CDR3nt: TGTGCCAGCAGCCGCAGTCCGGGACAGGGGAGGACCGGGGAGCTGTTTTTT; CDR3aa: CASSRSPGQGRTGELFF
abundance: -; j_gene: TRBJ2-4; v_gene: TRBV4-1; d_gene: -; len: 13; CDR3nt: TGCGCCAGCAGCCAAGGCGCAGAAAACATTCAGTACTTC; CDR3aa: CASSQGAENIQYF
abundance: few; j_gene: TRBJ2-7; v_gene: TRBV4-1; d_gene: -; len: 14; CDR3nt: TGCGCCAGCAGCCAAGCCCGGGGAGGCTACGAGCAGTACTTC; CDR3aa: CASSQARGGYEQYF
abundance: -; j_gene: TRBJ2-7; v_gene: TRBV27; d_gene: -; len: 14; CDR3nt: TGTGCCAGCAGGCAACGGGGTCTCACCTACGAGCAGTACTTC; CDR3aa: CASRQRGLTYEQYF
abundance: -; j_gene: TRBJ2-7; v_gene: TRBV7-2; d_gene: TRBD2; len: 16; CDR3nt: TGTGCCAGCAGCTTAGGAGGAGGCGGGAGCCCTTACGAGCAGTACTTC; CDR3aa: CASSLGGGGSPYEQYF